The 4 T cell receptor beta chains given below trace back to one sample, sequenced in a study of T-cell reconstitution after alpha-beta-depleted transplantation in children listed by TCRdb under 2016. The library came from PCR. TCRdb lists the instrument as Illumina HiSeq 2500. To normalize quantification of the TCRbeta repertoire, the TCR libraries were built with molecular barcoding that relied on unique molecular identifiers. TCRdb's own reprocessing of the public reads used fastp at Q25 and MiXCR and kept productive beta chains. Rows with one shared CDR3 protein collapse into an entry with the most common genes and DNA. Here the sample has around 960,000 distinct CDR3 sequences; less than 30% occur a single time. The top ten clones comprise roughly 30% of the sample. The treatment or condition label corresponds to: allogeneic hematopoietic cell transplantation with graft depleted of TCRalphabeta T cells and CD19 B cells.

Sequenced here: PBMCs, mostly from graft donor cells, sampled 360 days after TCRalphabeta/CD19-depleted stem cell transplant. These receptor sequences come from a boy younger than two who had a stem cell transplant for SCID, so the T cells may come from the graft donor.

This chain connects TRBV29-1 to TRBJ2-3; the D gene is possibly TRBD1 (6 bases). Trimming pared 6 bases from V and 1 base from J, leaving 8 bases between. Germline assignment: CDR1 SQVTM and CDR2 ANQGSEA. The CDR3 covers 12 residues. The CDR3 DNA sequence: TGCAGCGTGAACAGGGGCACAGATACGCAGTATTTT. Protein sequence: CSVNRGTDTQYF.

The V call is TRBV5-1, the J call TRBJ1-4, with 10 bases matching TRBD1. This CDR3 region has 16 residues. The germline V gene encodes CDR1 SGHRS and CDR2 YFSETQ. J gave up 8 bases and V 1 base, and 8 bases lay outside the gene matches. As DNA, the CDR3 is TGCGCCAGCAGCTTGCGACAGGGGGCGAAGGACGAAAAACTGTTTTTT. It translates to CASSLRQGAKDEKLFF.

The J gene is TRBJ1-1, the V gene TRBV6-5; D uncertain. Germline lookup yields CDR1 MNHEY and CDR2 SVGAGI. The CDR3 loop spans 16 amino acids. The ends were cut back, 2 bases at V and 0 bases at J, with 13 bases in the middle. CDR3 in DNA: TGTGCCAGCAGTTACGACGCGGAAAGACTGAACACTGAAGCTTTCTTT. This gives the protein CASSYDAERLNTEAFF.

This clonotype showed up just a few times. The chain uses TRBV6-1 and TRBJ2-7; no clear D. The CDR3 runs to 15 residues. Trimming cost V 0 bases and J 4 bases, with 13 bases left between them. Germline V gene data show CDR1 as MNHNS and CDR2 as SASEGT. CDR3 loop: CASSEAIGYGYEQYF. CDR3 bases: TGTGCCAGCAGTGAAGCGATTGGTTACGGTTACGAGCAGTACTTC.